Sequencing of this T cell receptor (beta chain) was carried out in a study of T cells after yellow fever vaccination. Study-wide context: Low-cell-number fractions underwent preparation using SMART-Seq v4 Ultra Low Input.

The V gene lost 6 bases and the J gene lost 10 bases, with 20 bases spanning the gap. Germline CDR1 is DFQATT and CDR2 is SNEGSKA (reference sequence). This CDR3 has 13 residues. Study-level points and caveats: Across the CD4 and CD8 compartments, a small share of clonotypes was present in both. Within FACS-sorted repertoires, abundant clonotypes contaminating from the bulk population could be present.

TCRdb recomputed calls from the 5' RACE reads with MiXCR, one row per CDR3 protein. The table shows more than 75,000 distinct CDR3 sequences, with roughly 9% occurring only once. The sequence was collected from a man between 18 and 29 years old who received the YFV17D yellow fever vaccine. Here the sequenced sample was CD8+ T cells not binding an NS4B(214-222) dextramer, sorted from PBMCs, taken roughly 15 days after the first yellow fever vaccination. The chain employs TRBV20-1 and TRBJ2-3; D perhaps matches TRBD2 (5 bases). DNA of the CDR3: TGCAGTGCGCGGACTCGATCCCTTTCTGCGCAGTATTTT. Residues: CSARTRSLSAQYF.